This is a list of T cell receptor beta chains from one sample in a study of post-analysis software for immune sequencing data. MiXCR was run by TCRdb on the PCR reads, yielding one entry per CDR3 protein. The sample includes about 770,000 distinct CDR3 sequences, around 42% of them seen just once. The sample consisted of blood. The receptors come from a girl aged 5-17 years with multiple sclerosis. Both conserved end residues are part of each CDR3. A D gene is named only where the DNA matches it firmly. Size is stated for part of the rows, as once, few or many counts, or as a class when the clone is expanded.

v_gene: TRBV5-1; j_gene: TRBJ2-7; d_gene: TRBD1; abundance: NA; CDR3aa: CASGPGTGDYEQYF; CDR3nt: TGCGCCAGCGGCCCCGGGACAGGGGATTACGAGCAGTACTTC
v_gene: TRBV12-3/TRBV12-4; j_gene: TRBJ2-1; d_gene: TRBD2; abundance: few; CDR3aa: CASSFPLAGGKSYNEQFF; CDR3nt: TGTGCCAGCAGTTTTCCCCTAGCGGGAGGCAAATCCTACAATGAGCAGTTCTTC
v_gene: TRBV7-9; j_gene: TRBJ2-7; d_gene: TRBD1; abundance: once; CDR3aa: CASSLGTGPNSVEQYF; CDR3nt: TGTGCCAGCAGCTTAGGGACAGGCCCCAATTCAGTGGAGCAGTACTTC
v_gene: TRBV5-1; j_gene: TRBJ2-3; d_gene: TRBD2; abundance: few; CDR3aa: CASSLALLAGVGSTDTQYF; CDR3nt: TGCGCCAGCAGCTTGGCCCTACTAGCGGGAGTGGGAAGCACAGATACGCAGTATTTT
v_gene: TRBV6-6; j_gene: TRBJ1-2; d_gene: TRBD1; abundance: few; CDR3aa: CASSFSQGGDANYGYTF; CDR3nt: TGTGCCAGCAGTTTTTCCCAGGGGGGGGATGCTAACTATGGCTACACCTTC
v_gene: TRBV6-6; j_gene: TRBJ2-1; d_gene: NA; abundance: NA; CDR3aa: CANSHIWGNDNEQFF; CDR3nt: TGTGCCAACAGCCACATCTGGGGGAACGACAATGAGCAGTTCTTC
v_gene: TRBV12-3/TRBV12-4; j_gene: TRBJ2-7; d_gene: NA; abundance: few; CDR3aa: CASSATGKSSYEQYF; CDR3nt: TGTGCCAGCAGTGCGACCGGGAAGTCCTCCTACGAGCAGTACTTC
v_gene: TRBV19; j_gene: TRBJ2-7; d_gene: TRBD2; abundance: NA; CDR3aa: CASSIETLAGANEQYF; CDR3nt: TGTGCCAGTAGTATAGAGACACTAGCGGGAGCCAATGAGCAGTACTTC
v_gene: TRBV7-8; j_gene: TRBJ2-7; d_gene: NA; abundance: NA; CDR3aa: CASRPSGEAFAYEQYF; CDR3nt: TGTGCCAGCAGACCCTCGGGGGAAGCGTTCGCCTACGAGCAGTACTTC
v_gene: TRBV20-1; j_gene: TRBJ2-1; d_gene: NA; abundance: few; CDR3aa: CSAAPGPNEQFF; CDR3nt: TGCAGTGCTGCACCGGGACCAAATGAGCAGTTCTTC
v_gene: TRBV4-3; j_gene: TRBJ2-5; d_gene: NA; abundance: few; CDR3aa: CASSQGAFKGETQYF; CDR3nt: TGCGCCAGCAGCCAAGGCGCCTTCAAGGGAGAGACCCAGTACTTC
v_gene: TRBV5-1; j_gene: TRBJ2-7; d_gene: TRBD1; abundance: few; CDR3aa: CASSFLGTGAYEQYF; CDR3nt: TGCGCCAGCAGCTTCCTCGGGACAGGGGCCTACGAGCAGTACTTC
v_gene: TRBV7-2; j_gene: TRBJ2-1; d_gene: TRBD2; abundance: NA; CDR3aa: CASSFASGSQNEQFF; CDR3nt: TGTGCCAGCAGCTTTGCCAGCGGGAGTCAGAATGAGCAGTTCTTC
v_gene: TRBV20-1; j_gene: TRBJ2-7; d_gene: NA; abundance: NA; CDR3aa: CSARDLEGSSYEQYF; CDR3nt: TGCAGTGCTAGAGATCTTGAGGGTTCTTCCTACGAGCAGTACTTC
v_gene: TRBV20-1; j_gene: TRBJ2-5; d_gene: NA; abundance: NA; CDR3aa: CSARRAGLKGTQYF; CDR3nt: TGCAGTGCTAGAAGGGCAGGGCTTAAAGGGACCCAGTACTTC
v_gene: TRBV12-3/TRBV12-4; j_gene: TRBJ2-7; d_gene: NA; abundance: few; CDR3aa: CASSLREQGYEQYF; CDR3nt: TGTGCCAGCAGTTTAAGGGAACAGGGCTACGAGCAGTACTTC
v_gene: TRBV5-1; j_gene: TRBJ1-2; d_gene: NA; abundance: NA; CDR3aa: CASRPGGPYGYTF; CDR3nt: TGCGCCAGCAGACCGGGGGGCCCTTATGGCTACACCTTC
v_gene: TRBV11-2; j_gene: TRBJ2-7; d_gene: TRBD2; abundance: NA; CDR3aa: CASSLLAGEIYEQYF; CDR3nt: TGTGCCAGCAGCTTACTGGCGGGAGAAATCTACGAGCAGTACTTC
v_gene: TRBV5-1; j_gene: TRBJ1-2; d_gene: TRBD1; abundance: once; CDR3aa: CASSPGTATSYGYTF; CDR3nt: TGCGCCAGCAGCCCCGGGACAGCGACCTCCTATGGCTACACCTTC
v_gene: TRBV12-3/TRBV12-4; j_gene: TRBJ1-5; d_gene: NA; abundance: NA; CDR3aa: CASSRGTGLSNQPQHF; CDR3nt: TGTGCCAGCAGCCGAGGAACAGGGTTGAGCAATCAGCCCCAGCATTTT
v_gene: TRBV7-8; j_gene: TRBJ2-7; d_gene: TRBD2; abundance: NA; CDR3aa: CASSPPLWGRARGHNEQYF; CDR3nt: TGTGCCAGCAGCCCTCCTTTGTGGGGGAGGGCCAGAGGTCACAACGAGCAGTACTTC
v_gene: TRBV5-1; j_gene: TRBJ1-6; d_gene: TRBD1; abundance: few; CDR3aa: CASSSGTANNSPLHF; CDR3nt: TGCGCCAGCAGCTCTGGGACAGCCAATAATTCACCCCTCCACTTT
v_gene: TRBV7-2; j_gene: TRBJ1-1; d_gene: NA; abundance: few; CDR3aa: CASSLSQGPNTEAFF; CDR3nt: TGTGCCAGCAGCTTATCCCAGGGACCGAACACTGAAGCTTTCTTT
v_gene: TRBV7-6; j_gene: TRBJ2-5; d_gene: TRBD2; abundance: NA; CDR3aa: CASSSGTSGSKTQYF; CDR3nt: TGTGCCAGCAGCTCCGGGACTAGCGGGAGTAAGACCCAGTACTTC
v_gene: TRBV12-3/TRBV12-4; j_gene: TRBJ1-2; d_gene: NA; abundance: NA; CDR3aa: CASSPGYRGYGYTF; CDR3nt: TGTGCCAGCAGTCCAGGGTATCGCGGCTATGGCTACACCTTC
v_gene: TRBV6-2/TRBV6-3; j_gene: TRBJ1-2; d_gene: TRBD1; abundance: few; CDR3aa: CASSLDLRDRRDYGYTF; CDR3nt: TGTGCCAGCAGCCTCGACCTCCGGGACAGGAGGGACTATGGCTACACCTTC
v_gene: TRBV6-1; j_gene: TRBJ2-1; d_gene: TRBD1; abundance: NA; CDR3aa: CASGPGQGSDEQFF; CDR3nt: TGTGCCAGCGGACCGGGACAGGGGTCCGATGAGCAGTTCTTC
v_gene: TRBV5-1; j_gene: TRBJ1-4; d_gene: NA; abundance: few; CDR3aa: CASRGGSDEKLFF; CDR3nt: TGCGCCAGCAGGGGAGGGTCGGATGAAAAACTGTTTTTT
v_gene: TRBV20-1; j_gene: TRBJ1-1; d_gene: TRBD1; abundance: NA; CDR3aa: CSARDGQGAVNTEAFF; CDR3nt: TGCAGTGCTAGAGATGGACAGGGGGCGGTGAACACTGAAGCTTTCTTT
v_gene: TRBV19; j_gene: TRBJ2-5; d_gene: TRBD1; abundance: NA; CDR3aa: CATTDRGRQETQYF; CDR3nt: TGTGCCACTACGGACAGGGGGCGTCAAGAGACCCAGTACTTC
v_gene: TRBV20-1; j_gene: TRBJ2-3; d_gene: TRBD2; abundance: NA; CDR3aa: CSETSPSGKTDTQYF; CDR3nt: TGCAGCGAAACGTCTCCTAGCGGGAAGACAGATACGCAGTATTTT
v_gene: TRBV2; j_gene: TRBJ2-1; d_gene: NA; abundance: NA; CDR3aa: CASKLPGMSEQFF; CDR3nt: TGTGCCAGCAAACTACCGGGAATGAGTGAGCAGTTCTTC